Following are 29 T cell receptor beta chains from one sample sequenced in a study of tumor-infiltrating lymphocytes in primary liver carcinoma. A primer matching the constant region was used to make TCR beta cDNA from 450 to 550 ng of total RNA. Sequencing libraries for TCR beta derived from three nested multiplex PCR rounds that used slightly modified ARM-PCR. The first two PCR rounds, around 10 cycles each, used TRBV1-TRBV30 forward primers and a C-beta reverse primer. From the multiplex PCR reads, TCRdb called clonotypes with MiXCR, one entry per CDR3 protein. The sample consists of some 180,000 distinct CDR3 sequences, roughly 60% of them appearing once. They got blood RNA out of unsorted whole blood and also pulled out germline DNA. Sequenced sample: peripheral blood. These receptors were obtained from a man between 40 and 49 years old with primary liver carcinoma and hepatitis B virus infection.

This chain connects TRBV6-1 to TRBJ2-7; D is undetermined. Deletions cut 4 bases from V and 0 bases from J, with 7 bases between. The V gene's germline CDR1 is MNHNS and CDR2 SASEGT. The CDR3 is 13 amino acids. The CDR3 DNA reads TGTGCCAGCAGTGTACCGAACTCCTACGAGCAGTACTTC. As protein: CASSVPNSYEQYF.

In the case of this clonotype: A much more abundant neighbour one base away suggests this may be a read error. The rearrangement uses TRBV6-5 and TRBJ2-1, with TRBD1 matching over 9 bases. The CDR3 runs to 14 residues. The V gene's germline CDR1 is MNHEY and CDR2 SVGAGI. Unmatched junction bases numbered 9, after V lost 5 bases and J lost 10 bases. The DNA for the CDR3 is TGTGCCAGCAGTCCGGGACAGGGCGTTCAGGAGCAGTTCTTC. Its translation is CASSPGQGVQEQFF.

Only a few counts were recorded for this clonotype. This chain connects TRBV6-5 to TRBJ2-2, with 10 bases that match TRBD1. Unmatched junction bases numbered 4, after V lost 0 bases and J lost 3 bases. Germline CDR1 MNHEY, CDR2 SVGAGI. CDR3 length: 17 amino acids. The CDR3 spells CASSYSTGGWDTGELFF. The CDR3 DNA follows: TGTGCCAGCAGTTACTCGACAGGGGGCTGGGACACCGGGGAGCTGTTTTTT.

Details on this clonotype: A much larger clone differs by one base, so this may be a read error. The chain couples TRBV13 to TRBJ1-1; D not certain. The CDR3 spans 13 residues. Per germline, CDR1 PRHDT and CDR2 FYEKMQ (reference sequence). The CDR3 is CASSLTQNTGAFF. In DNA, the CDR3 is TGTGCCAGCAGCTTAACGCAGAACACTGGAGCTTTCTTT.

This clonotype was counted between two and nine times. This chain connects TRBV4-2 to TRBJ1-2, with D uncertain. The V gene's germline CDR1 is LGHNA and CDR2 YNFKEQ. This CDR3 has 15 residues. V was trimmed by 0 bases and J by 5 bases, leaving 13 bases between them. In nucleotides, the CDR3 is TGTGCCAGCAGCCAAGATCTGGCAGTTTTGTATGGCTACACCTTC. Its protein is CASSQDLAVLYGYTF.

With respect to this clonotype: Compared with germline, one end of the junction differs, possibly owing to a read error. The chain couples TRBV5-1 to TRBJ1-1; no reliable D call. The germline V gene has CDR1 SGHRS and CDR2 YFSETQ. The CDR3 is made up of 15 amino acids. The CDR3 DNA reads as TGCACCAGCAGCTTGGAGGCAGAATTGAACACTGAAGCTTTCTTT. Amino acid sequence: CTSSLEAELNTEAFF.

The chain is built from TRBV11-2 and TRBJ2-1, with D possibly TRBD2 on 6 matching bases. The CDR3 totals 14 residues. V lost 5 bases to trimming and J lost 5 bases, with 13 bases between them. Germline lookup yields CDR1 SGHAT and CDR2 FQNNGV. CDR3 loop: CASSSTTSNNEQFF. Written as DNA, the CDR3 is TGTGCCAGCAGCAGCACTACTAGCAACAATGAGCAGTTCTTC.

This chain uses TRBV6-5 with TRBJ2-7, with 7 bases fitting TRBD1. The CDR3 sequence is 16 residues long. V lost 4 bases and J lost 1; bases outside the gene matches: 10. Germline V lookup: CDR1 MNHEY, CDR2 SVGAGI. This CDR3 reads CASSWDRDSVSYEQYF. In nucleotides, the CDR3 is TGTGCCAGCAGTTGGGACCGGGACAGCGTATCCTACGAGCAGTACTTC.

The rearrangement joins TRBV29-1 to TRBJ2-5; the D is unclear. The germline gives CDR1 SQVTM, CDR2 ANQGSEA. V was trimmed by 1 base and J by 0 bases, leaving 9 bases between them. This CDR3 is built from 14 residues. CDR3 DNA: TGCAGCGTTGAAGGTGGGATGGACCAAGAGACCCAGTACTTC. Encoded protein: CSVEGGMDQETQYF.

Details on this clonotype: This sequence may be a read error, since a much larger clone differs from it by one base. V gene TRBV11-2 combines with J gene TRBJ2-5; TRBD2 matches at 10 bases. Unmatched junction bases numbered 10, after V lost 5 bases and J lost 4 bases. The germline CDR1 and CDR2 sequences are SGHAT and FQNNGV. The CDR3 contains 16 residues. The CDR3 loop is CASSKGLARGGETQYF. The CDR3 region has the DNA TGTGCCAGCAGCAAGGGACTAGCGCGAGGGGGAGAGACCCAGTACTTC.

In its sample, this clonotype was seen many times. The genes are TRBV11-3 and TRBJ2-4; TRBD1 is a possible D gene (5 bases). There are 15 residues in the CDR3. Germline V CDR1 and CDR2: SGHNT, YENEEA. With 0 bases removed from V and 5 bases from J, the gap between germline ends came to 11 bases. CDR3: CASSLEGQGENIQYF. The CDR3 nucleotides are TGTGCCAGCAGCTTAGAAGGGCAGGGCGAAAACATTCAGTACTTC.

V is TRBV11-3 and J is TRBJ2-1, with a possible D match to TRBD1 (5 bases). Germline values: CDR1 SGHNT, CDR2 YENEEA. Trimming removed 5 bases at V and 12 bases at J, with 11 bases between. CDR3 length: 11 residues. The CDR3 is CASSMGLVQFF. The CDR3 DNA reads TGTGCCAGCAGCATGGGGCTCGTGCAGTTCTTC.

This chain uses TRBV12-3 or TRBV12-4 with TRBJ2-1; weak D call: TRBD2 (6 bases). V dropped 6 bases and J dropped 6 bases, with 15 bases sitting between them. The CDR3 extends over 14 amino acids. The CDR3 here is CASSPTRSRNEQFF. The CDR3 nucleotides are TGTGCCAGCAGCCCGACTAGGTCCCGCAATGAGCAGTTCTTC.

The V and J genes are TRBV14 and TRBJ2-7, with D maybe TRBD2 (5 bases). The CDR3 spans 16 residues. Germline-derived CDR1 and CDR2 are SGHDN and FVKESK. The V gene lost 9 bases and the J gene lost 0 bases, with 21 bases spanning the gap. The CDR3 protein is CARSGITARTSYEQYF. The CDR3 DNA reads TGTGCCAGGAGCGGCATTACAGCCCGAACCTCCTACGAGCAGTACTTC.

A remark on this clonotype: This may be a read error: a much more frequent sequence differs by one nucleotide. The missing conserved phenylalanine or tryptophan at the end of this CDR3 makes a read error likely. This sequence joins TRBV11-2 and TRBJ1-2, with D unresolved. CDR1 and CDR2 from the germline V gene are SGHAT and FQNNGV. CDR3 length equals 16 residues. The V end was cut by 5 bases, the J end by 6 bases, with 22 bases between. Here the CDR3 DNA reads TGTGCCAGCAGCCCTCAAGTCTCGCAGGAACGTAATGGCTACACCATC. This codes for CASSPQVSQERNGYTI.

This clonotype was detected ten times or more. This chain joins TRBV11-2 and TRBJ2-3; 7 nucleotides align to TRBD2. Germline CDR1 is SGHAT and CDR2 is FQNNGV. The J segment lost 3 bases and the V segment lost 5 bases, leaving 8 bases of the junction unmatched. The CDR3 runs 15 residues. CDR3 sequence: CASSPMGRETDTQYF. As DNA, the CDR3 is TGTGCCAGCAGCCCCATGGGGCGGGAGACAGATACGCAGTATTTT.

This chain's CDR3 is CASRPRGDPSTDTQYF. The DNA for the CDR3 is TGTGCCAGCAGGCCCCGGGGGGATCCTAGCACAGATACGCAGTATTTT. The genes are TRBV12-3 or TRBV12-4 and TRBJ2-3, with 7 bases matching TRBD2. V was pared by 6 bases and J by 0 bases, with 9 bases of the junction left unmatched. The CDR3 loop spans 16 amino acids.

The chain combines TRBV6-5 with TRBJ1-3, with 7 bases fitting TRBD1. CDR1 is MNHEY, CDR2 SVGAGI, per germline. The CDR3 covers 15 residues. V trimming: 6 bases; J trimming: 0 bases; junction bases outside the gene matches: 5. In DNA form, the CDR3 reads TGTGCCAGCAGCTCAGGGGGAACCTCTGGAAACACCATATATTTT. This sequence encodes CASSSGGTSGNTIYF.

This clonotype was seen only a few times. The CDR3: CASSLSGDTYEQYF. The CDR3 DNA reads TGTGCCAGCAGCTTATCGGGGGACACCTACGAGCAGTACTTC. The chain is built from TRBV7-9 and TRBJ2-7; D may correspond to TRBD1 or TRBD2 (6 bases each). Germline V CDR1 and CDR2: SEHNR, FQNEAQ (reference sequence). Between the trimmed V and J ends, which lost 2 bases and 2 bases, there was a span of 10 bases. This CDR3 is 14 amino acids long.

This clonotype was picked up many times. V usage is TRBV11-2 and J usage is TRBJ2-5; D remains ambiguous. V lost 3 bases to trimming and J lost 5 bases, with 16 bases between them. In germline, CDR1 is SGHAT, CDR2 FQNNGV. This CDR3 has 15 amino acids. CDR3 in amino acids: CASSFRPSRDETQYF. DNA for the CDR3: TGTGCCAGCAGCTTTCGACCCTCCCGTGATGAGACCCAGTACTTC.

Worth noting for this clonotype: Possible read error: a much larger clone is one base away. J is TRBJ2-7 and V is TRBV12-3 or TRBV12-4; D is possibly TRBD2 (6 bases). V dropped 9 bases and J dropped 7 bases, with 19 bases sitting between them. This CDR3 region has 13 residues. The CDR3 reads CASEARRAREQYF. The CDR3 region has the DNA TGTGCCAGTGAGGCCCGGAGGGCTCGTGAGCAGTACTTC.

The V gene is TRBV4-1, the J gene TRBJ2-2; no firm D call. CDR3 size: 14 residues. Germline V gene data show CDR1 as MGHRA and CDR2 as YSYEKL. Trimming left V 6 bases short and J 0 bases short, with 8 bases between. DNA of the CDR3: TGCGCCAGCAGATTTGCATCGAACACCGGGGAGCTGTTTTTT. This translates into CASRFASNTGELFF.

Concerning this clonotype: At one boundary the junction diverges from the germline segment, which might be a read error. DNA for the CDR3: TGTACCAGTGGTGGGATGGAGGCTGAAGCTTTCTTT. Its protein is CTSGGMEAEAFF. The rearrangement links TRBV5-6 to TRBJ1-1, with D hard to call. The CDR3 covers 12 residues. Germline V gene sequence: CDR1 SGHDT, CDR2 YYEEEE.

On this clonotype itself: This sequence may be a read error, since a much larger clone differs from it by one base. The V gene is TRBV29-1, the J gene TRBJ2-7, with a possible D match to TRBD1 (6 bases). Germline lookup yields CDR1 SQVTM and CDR2 ANQGSEA. The germline V and J ends were trimmed by 8 bases and 5 bases, with 19 bases remaining between them. The CDR3 is 13 amino acids. This CDR3 reads CSSTPDKGDEQYF. For the CDR3, the DNA is TGCAGCTCCACCCCCGATAAGGGGGACGAGCAGTACTTC.

As to this clonotype: Relative to the germline gene, one junction end is altered; a read error may explain this. This sequence joins TRBV11-2 and TRBJ2-5, with D perhaps matching TRBD1 or TRBD2 (5 bases each). The V gene's germline CDR1 is SGHAT and CDR2 FQNNGV. This CDR3 comprises 14 residues. The CDR3 protein is CASSLGGSKGTQYF. CDR3 nucleotide sequence: TGTGCCAGCAGCTTAGGAGGTTCCAAAGGGACCCAGTACTTT.

The rearrangement uses TRBV12-3 or TRBV12-4 and TRBJ2-1; D is tentatively TRBD1 or TRBD2 (7 bases each). The germline V and J ends were trimmed by 7 bases and 8 bases, with 24 bases remaining between them. The CDR3 spans 16 residues. For the CDR3, the DNA is TGTGCCAGCATAAAGGGGGGGGTGAGCCAGGGGGATGAGCAGTTCTTC. Translating it yields CASIKGGVSQGDEQFF.

The rearrangement links TRBV12-2 to TRBJ2-1; the table assigns TRBD1, which was not confirmed against the DNA. TRBV12-2 constitutes a pseudogene. The CDR3 loop spans 15 amino acids. Written as DNA, the CDR3 is TGTGCAAGTCGCTTAGGCAAGACAGGCTACAATGAGCAGTTCTTC. Its protein product is CASRLGKTGYNEQFF.

This clonotype was detected only a few times. The rearrangement links TRBV4-2 to TRBJ1-5; no clear D. The CDR3 is made up of 13 amino acids. Trimming took off 0 bases at V and 4 bases at J, with 4 bases between the two ends. Germline lookup yields CDR1 LGHNA and CDR2 YNFKEQ. The CDR3 protein is CASSQDENQPQHF. The CDR3 bases are TGTGCCAGCAGCCAAGATGAAAATCAGCCCCAGCATTTT.

With respect to this clonotype: The junction shows a germline mismatch at one end, possibly a read error. J is TRBJ2-5 and V is TRBV11-2, with 8 bases aligning to TRBD1. Germline V CDR1 and CDR2: SGHAT, FQNNGV. This CDR3 spans 16 amino acids. CDR3 in amino acids: CACSPNRQGTGEIQYF. The CDR3 region has the DNA TGTGCCTGCAGCCCGAACCGACAGGGGACGGGAGAGATCCAGTACTTC.